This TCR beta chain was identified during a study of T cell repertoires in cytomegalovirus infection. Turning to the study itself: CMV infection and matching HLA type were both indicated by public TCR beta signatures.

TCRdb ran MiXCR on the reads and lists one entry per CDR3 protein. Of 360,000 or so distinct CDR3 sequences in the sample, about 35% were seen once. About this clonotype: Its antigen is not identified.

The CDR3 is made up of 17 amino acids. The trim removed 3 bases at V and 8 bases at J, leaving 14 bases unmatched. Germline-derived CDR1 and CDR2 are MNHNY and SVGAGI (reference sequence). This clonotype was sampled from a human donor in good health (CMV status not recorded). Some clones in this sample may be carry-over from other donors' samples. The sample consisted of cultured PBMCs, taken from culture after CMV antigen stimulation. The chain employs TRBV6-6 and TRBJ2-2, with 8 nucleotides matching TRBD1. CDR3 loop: CASSYRVGRGHPGELFF. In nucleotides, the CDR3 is TGTGCCAGCAGTTATAGAGTCGGCAGGGGGCATCCGGGGGAGCTGTTTTTT.